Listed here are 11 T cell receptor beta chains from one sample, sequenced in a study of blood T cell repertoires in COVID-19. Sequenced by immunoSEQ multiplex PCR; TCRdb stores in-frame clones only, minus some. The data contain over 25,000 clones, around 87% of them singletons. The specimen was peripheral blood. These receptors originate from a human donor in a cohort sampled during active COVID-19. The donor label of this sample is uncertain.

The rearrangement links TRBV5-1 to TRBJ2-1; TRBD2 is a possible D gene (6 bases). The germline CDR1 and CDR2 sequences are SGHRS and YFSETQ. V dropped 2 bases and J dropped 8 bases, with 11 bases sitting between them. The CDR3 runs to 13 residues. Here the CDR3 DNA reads TGCGCCAGCAGCTTCCCCAGGAGGGATGAGCAGTTCTTC. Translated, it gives CASSFPRRDEQFF.

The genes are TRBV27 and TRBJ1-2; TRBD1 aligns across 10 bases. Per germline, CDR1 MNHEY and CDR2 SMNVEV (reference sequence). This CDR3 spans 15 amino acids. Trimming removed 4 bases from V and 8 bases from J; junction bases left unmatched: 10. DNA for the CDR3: TGTGCCAGCAGTTCCGGGGGACAGGGGTTACGAGGCTACACCTTC. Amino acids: CASSSGGQGLRGYTF.

The CDR3 nucleotides are TGTGCCAGCAGCCAAGGCAGATGGGAGACCCAGTACTTC. It encodes CASSQGRWETQYF. The chain links TRBV3-1 (or the pseudogene TRBV3-2) to TRBJ2-5; D not resolved. The CDR3 length is 13 residues. Trimming took 1 base from V and 5 from J, leaving 8 bases between them. CDR1 is LGHDT and CDR2 is YNNKEL in the germline V gene (reference sequence).

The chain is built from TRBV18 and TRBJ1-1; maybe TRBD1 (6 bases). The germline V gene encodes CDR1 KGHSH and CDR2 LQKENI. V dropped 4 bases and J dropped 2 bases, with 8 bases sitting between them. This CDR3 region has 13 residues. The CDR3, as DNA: TGTGCCAGCTCACGGGGGGGCAACACTGAAGCTTTCTTT. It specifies CASSRGGNTEAFF.

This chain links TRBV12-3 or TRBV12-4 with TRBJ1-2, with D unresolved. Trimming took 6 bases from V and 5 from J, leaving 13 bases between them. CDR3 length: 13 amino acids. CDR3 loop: CASRPGSSYGYTF. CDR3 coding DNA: TGTGCCAGCAGGCCCGGGAGCTCGTATGGCTACACCTTC.

The CDR3 DNA reads as TGCGCCAGCAGCGCGGGACTCCGGAACACTGAAGCTTTCTTT. It translates to CASSAGLRNTEAFF. The genes are TRBV5-1 and TRBJ1-1, with D perhaps matching TRBD1 (5 bases). Germline CDR1 reads SGHRS; CDR2 reads YFSETQ. Trimming took 4 bases from V and 1 from J, leaving 11 bases between them. This CDR3 spans 14 amino acids. Filled out from reference TRBV5-1 and TRBJ1-1, the complete variable domain reads KAGVTQTPRYLIKTRGQQVTLSCSPISGHRSVSWYQQTPGQGLQFLFEYFSETQRNKGNFPGRFSGRQFSNSRSEMNVSTLELGDSALYLCASSAGLRNTEAFFGQGTRLTVV.

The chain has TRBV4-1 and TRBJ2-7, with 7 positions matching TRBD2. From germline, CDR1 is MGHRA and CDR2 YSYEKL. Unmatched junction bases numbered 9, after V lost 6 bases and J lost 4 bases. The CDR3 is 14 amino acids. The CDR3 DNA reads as TGCGCCAGCAGACCCTCTCTAGCGGCGTACGAGCAGTACTTC. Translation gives CASRPSLAAYEQYF.

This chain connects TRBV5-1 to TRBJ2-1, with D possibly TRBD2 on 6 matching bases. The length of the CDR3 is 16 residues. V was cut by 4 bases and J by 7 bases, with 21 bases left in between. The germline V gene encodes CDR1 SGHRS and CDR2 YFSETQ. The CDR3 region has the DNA TGCGCCAGCAGCCTTGGGGCAGGAGGGTTCAGAAATGAGCAGTTCTTC. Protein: CASSLGAGGFRNEQFF. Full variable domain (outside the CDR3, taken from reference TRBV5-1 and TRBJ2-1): KAGVTQTPRYLIKTRGQQVTLSCSPISGHRSVSWYQQTPGQGLQFLFEYFSETQRNKGNFPGRFSGRQFSNSRSEMNVSTLELGDSALYLCASSLGAGGFRNEQFFGPGTRLTVL.

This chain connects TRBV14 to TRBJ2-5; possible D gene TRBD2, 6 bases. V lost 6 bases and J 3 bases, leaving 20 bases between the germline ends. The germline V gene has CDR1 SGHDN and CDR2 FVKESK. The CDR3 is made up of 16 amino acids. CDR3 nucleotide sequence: TGTGCCAGCAGACTCTGGATTGGCGGCGGGGAAGAGACCCAGTACTTC. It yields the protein CASRLWIGGGEETQYF.

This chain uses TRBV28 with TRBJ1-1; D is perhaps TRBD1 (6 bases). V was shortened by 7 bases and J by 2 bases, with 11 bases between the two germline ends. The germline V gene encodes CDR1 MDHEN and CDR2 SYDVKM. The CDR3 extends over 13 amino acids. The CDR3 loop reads CASKSGANTEAFF. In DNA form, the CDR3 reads TGTGCCAGCAAATCAGGGGCTAACACTGAAGCTTTCTTT.

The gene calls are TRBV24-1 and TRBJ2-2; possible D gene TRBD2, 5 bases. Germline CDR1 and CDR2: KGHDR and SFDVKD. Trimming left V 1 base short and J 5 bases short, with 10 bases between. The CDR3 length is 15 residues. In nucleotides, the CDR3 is TGTGCCACCAGTGATTTTCGGGAATCGACCGGGGAGCTGTTTTTT. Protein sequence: CATSDFRESTGELFF.